This T cell receptor (beta chain) was sequenced in a study of CD8+ T cells in alopecia areata. Study information: Oral tofacitinib, 5 to 10 mg twice daily, was given in an open-label trial.

In each case, RNA was isolated and then reverse transcribed into cDNA as the sequencing template. Profiling relied on immunoSEQ multiplex PCR, and the TCRdb table lists in-frame clones only, not all of them. The sample has under 85,000 clones; around 49% are singletons. Germline CDR1 is SEHNR and CDR2 is FQNEAQ (reference sequence). The CDR3 loop spans 14 amino acids. Between the trimmed V and J ends, which lost 1 base and 1 base, there was a span of 5 bases. Researchers picked out CD4+ and CD8+ T cells from PBMCs by sorting. Regarding the study as a whole: Normal scalp showed lower clonality than lesional scalp, especially alopecia totalis/universalis. There were also resident alphabeta T cells of normal skin sequenced in scalp samples.

This clone has just a few counts. Its matching antigen is unknown. The sequence was collected from a human donor with alopecia areata. The sample here was CD8+ T cells sorted from blood, taken at week 0. V usage is TRBV7-9 and J usage is TRBJ1-3, with D unclear. Here the CDR3 reads CASSLVGSGNTIYF. In DNA, the CDR3 is TGTGCCAGCAGCTTAGTGGGATCTGGAAACACCATATATTTT.